Presented here are 16 T cell receptor beta chains from one specimen sequenced in a study of T cell responses to AZD1222 COVID-19 vaccine. Some clones are missing from TCRdb's copy, which holds only in-frame ones; the method was immunoSEQ multiplex PCR. The table includes roughly 80,000 clones, 88% detected once. Sequences were derived from peripheral blood, sampled on day 0 of MenACWY control vaccination. Source of these receptors: an adult in good health.

The CDR3 bases are TGTGCCACCAGTGCCCTAGAGAACACTGAAGCTTTCTTT. It encodes CATSALENTEAFF. This sequence joins TRBV24-1 and TRBJ1-1; D gene unclear. V gave up 5 bases and J gave up 1 base, with 7 bases separating them. Germline CDR1 and CDR2: KGHDR and SFDVKD. The CDR3 extends over 13 amino acids.

The chain combines TRBV3-1 (or the pseudogene TRBV3-2) with TRBJ1-4, with 8 bases identical to TRBD1. This CDR3 comprises 15 residues. CDR1 and CDR2 (germline): LGHDT, YNNKEL (reference sequence). V was clipped by 7 bases and J by 8 bases; unmatched bases: 12. This chain's CDR3 is CASKGAQGAREKLFF. CDR3 in DNA: TGTGCCAGCAAGGGGGCGCAGGGGGCTAGGGAAAAACTGTTTTTT.

V and J are TRBV7-9 and TRBJ1-1, with 9 bases lining up with TRBD1. Germline CDR1 and CDR2: SEHNR and FQNEAQ (reference sequence). The CDR3 is 14 residues long. V shed 4 bases, J shed 2 bases, and the junction held 2 bases outside the gene matches. The CDR3 spells CASSWGQGNTEAFF. CDR3 DNA: TGTGCCAGCAGCTGGGGACAGGGTAACACTGAAGCTTTCTTT.

A few counts support this clone. The chain couples TRBV15 to TRBJ2-7; TRBD1 agrees at 11 bases. The CDR3 runs to 16 residues. Germline V lookup: CDR1 LNHNV, CDR2 YYDKDF (reference sequence). V was clipped by 0 bases and J by 5 bases; unmatched bases: 6. In DNA form, the CDR3 reads TGTGCCACCAGCAGAGAAAAGGGACAGGGGGGCCACGAGCAGTACTTC. This codes for CATSREKGQGGHEQYF.

CDR3 nucleotide sequence: TGTGCCAGTAACTGGAGGGGCACTGAAGCTTTCTTT. It translates to CASNWRGTEAFF. V is TRBV19 and J is TRBJ1-1, with D perhaps matching TRBD1 (5 bases). Germline V gene sequence: CDR1 LNHDA, CDR2 SQIVND (reference sequence). V lost 7 bases and J 4 bases, leaving 10 bases between the germline ends. This CDR3 region has 12 residues. Based on the CDR3 plus reference TRBV19 and TRBJ1-1, the full variable domain is DGGITQSPKYLFRKEGQNVTLSCEQNLNHDAMYWYRQDPGQGLRLIYYSQIVNDFQKGDIAEGYSVSREKKESFPLTVTSAQKNPTAFYLCASNWRGTEAFFGQGTRLTVV.

Here the CDR3 reads CASSYSMGGETQYF. The CDR3 DNA is TGTGCCAGCAGTTACTCGATGGGGGGAGAGACCCAGTACTTC. The chain recombines TRBV6-5 with TRBJ2-5; TRBD2 might be the D (6 bases). Germline V lookup: CDR1 MNHEY, CDR2 SVGAGI. The length of the CDR3 is 14 residues. The V end lost 0 bases, the J end lost 4 bases, and 9 bases lay between the germline ends.

The rearrangement links TRBV18 to TRBJ2-2; maybe TRBD2 (5 bases). V lost 3 bases and J 2 bases, leaving 10 bases between the germline ends. CDR1 is KGHSH, CDR2 LQKENI, per germline. The length of the CDR3 is 15 residues. CDR3 residues: CASSPGGLNTGELFF. CDR3 coding DNA: TGTGCCAGCTCACCCGGTGGACTTAACACCGGGGAGCTGTTTTTT.

The V gene is TRBV7-9, the J gene TRBJ2-3; D perhaps matches TRBD1 (6 bases). The germline V gene has CDR1 SEHNR and CDR2 FQNEAQ (reference sequence). V was clipped by 0 bases and J by 2 bases, with 18 bases between them. The CDR3 totals 18 residues. The CDR3 region is CASSLAGAGNPDTDTQYF. CDR3 nucleotide sequence: TGTGCCAGCAGCTTAGCGGGGGCGGGCAACCCCGACACAGATACGCAGTATTTT.

The chain is built from TRBV7-9 and TRBJ1-1; TRBD1 aligns across 7 bases. V dropped 3 bases and J dropped 4; count of bases not matched to a gene: 5. The CDR3 has 14 amino acids. Germline V gives CDR1 SEHNR, CDR2 FQNEAQ (reference sequence). The CDR3 nucleotides are TGTGCCAGCAGCTTGGGCAGGGGGACCACTGAAGCTTTCTTT. Protein: CASSLGRGTTEAFF.

V usage is TRBV24-1 and J usage is TRBJ1-2; the D gene is possibly TRBD1 (5 bases). The ends were cut back, 9 bases at V and 4 bases at J, with 17 bases in the middle. The CDR3 has 14 residues. The germline V gene has CDR1 KGHDR and CDR2 SFDVKD. Here the CDR3 reads CATQEGRSPYGYTF. The CDR3 DNA reads as TGTGCCACCCAGGAGGGGAGGTCACCCTATGGCTACACCTTC.

The genes are TRBV6-5 and TRBJ1-1, with a possible D match to TRBD1 (5 bases). Deletions cut 2 bases from V and 7 bases from J, with 11 bases between. This CDR3 has 13 residues. The germline gives CDR1 MNHEY, CDR2 SVGAGI. Written as DNA, the CDR3 is TGTGCCAGCAGTTACGTGGGGGGGGATGAAGCTTTCTTT. Translated, it gives CASSYVGGDEAFF.

This chain connects TRBV3-1 (or the pseudogene TRBV3-2) to TRBJ2-5; 10 positions agree with TRBD2. Germline V lookup: CDR1 LGHDT, CDR2 YNNKEL (reference sequence). V dropped 3 bases and J dropped 1; count of bases not matched to a gene: 5. CDR3 length equals 16 residues. The CDR3 bases are TGTGCCAGCAGCCAGTATACTAGCGGGACCCAAGAGACCCAGTACTTC. This translates into CASSQYTSGTQETQYF.

This clone was recorded a few times. V and J are TRBV19 and TRBJ1-1; 7 nucleotides agree with TRBD1. In germline, CDR1 is LNHDA, CDR2 SQIVND (reference sequence). The CDR3 is 15 amino acids. The junction had 13 bases not matched to a gene; V was cut back by 6 bases and J by 6 bases. CDR3 coding DNA: TGTGCCAGTAGAGAGGGGACAGTCCCCGGGGCTGAAGCTTTCTTT. It is translated as CASREGTVPGAEAFF. The whole variable domain, remainder taken from reference TRBV19 and TRBJ1-1, is DGGITQSPKYLFRKEGQNVTLSCEQNLNHDAMYWYRQDPGQGLRLIYYSQIVNDFQKGDIAEGYSVSREKKESFPLTVTSAQKNPTAFYLCASREGTVPGAEAFFGQGTRLTVV.

V and J are TRBV10-3 and TRBJ2-7; 7 nucleotides match TRBD1. V lost 6 bases, J lost 2 bases, and 1 base stayed unmatched. The CDR3 spans 12 residues. Per the germline V gene, CDR1 is ENHRY and CDR2 is SYGVKD. The CDR3: CAIRQGAYEQYF. DNA of the CDR3: TGTGCCATCAGGCAGGGGGCCTACGAGCAGTACTTC.

The rearrangement uses TRBV6-2 or TRBV6-3 and TRBJ1-2, with a tentative D call TRBD1 (6 bases). Trimming removed 2 bases from V and 8 bases from J, with 15 bases in between. The length of the CDR3 is 14 residues. Germline V lookup: CDR1 MNHEY, CDR2 SVGEGT. CDR3 loop: CASSYPDRSGGYTF. CDR3 DNA sequence: TGTGCCAGCAGTTACCCCGACAGGTCGGGGGGCTACACCTTC.

The rearrangement links TRBV28 to TRBJ2-6, with 7 bases matching TRBD2. The CDR3 covers 18 residues. Germline-derived CDR1 and CDR2 are MDHEN and SYDVKM. Trimming took 8 bases from V and 0 from J; bases not matched to a gene: 13. The CDR3 nucleotides read TGTGCCAGCCGTGCGAGCGGGACCGGCCTCTCTGGGGCCAACGTCCTGACTTTC. Translation: CASRASGTGLSGANVLTF.